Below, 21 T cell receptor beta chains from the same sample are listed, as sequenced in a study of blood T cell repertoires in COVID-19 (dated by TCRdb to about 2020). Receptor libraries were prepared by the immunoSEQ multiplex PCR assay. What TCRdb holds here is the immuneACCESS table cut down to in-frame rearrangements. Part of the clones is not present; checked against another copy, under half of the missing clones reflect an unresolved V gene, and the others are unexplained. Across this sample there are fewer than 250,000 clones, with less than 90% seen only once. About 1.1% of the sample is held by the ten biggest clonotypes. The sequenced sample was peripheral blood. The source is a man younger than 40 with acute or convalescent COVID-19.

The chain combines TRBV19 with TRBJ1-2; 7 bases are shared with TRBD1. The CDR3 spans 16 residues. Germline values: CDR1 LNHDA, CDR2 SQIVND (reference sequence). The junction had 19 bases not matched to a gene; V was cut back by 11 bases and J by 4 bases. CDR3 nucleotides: TGTGCCGCCAATGGGGCGGTAGGGACAGCTAGCTATGGCTACACCTTC. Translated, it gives CAANGAVGTASYGYTF.

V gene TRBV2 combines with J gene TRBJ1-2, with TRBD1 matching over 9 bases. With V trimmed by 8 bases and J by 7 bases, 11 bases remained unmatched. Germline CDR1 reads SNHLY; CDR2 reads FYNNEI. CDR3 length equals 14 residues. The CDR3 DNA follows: TGTGCCAGCCAGGGACAGGGTGGGTCGGTTGGCTACACCTTC. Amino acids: CASQGQGGSVGYTF.

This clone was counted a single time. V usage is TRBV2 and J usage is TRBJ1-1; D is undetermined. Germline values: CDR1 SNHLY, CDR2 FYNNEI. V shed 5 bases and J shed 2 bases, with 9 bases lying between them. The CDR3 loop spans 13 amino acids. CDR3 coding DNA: TGTGCCAGCAGTCCTCCCGGTAACACTGAAGCTTTCTTT. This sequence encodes CASSPPGNTEAFF.

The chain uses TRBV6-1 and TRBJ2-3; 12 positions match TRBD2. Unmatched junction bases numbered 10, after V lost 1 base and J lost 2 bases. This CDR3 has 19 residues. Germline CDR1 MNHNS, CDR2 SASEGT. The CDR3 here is CASSEGLTSGGPYTDTQYF. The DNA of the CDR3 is TGTGCCAGCAGTGAAGGGTTGACTAGCGGGGGCCCCTACACAGATACGCAGTATTTT.

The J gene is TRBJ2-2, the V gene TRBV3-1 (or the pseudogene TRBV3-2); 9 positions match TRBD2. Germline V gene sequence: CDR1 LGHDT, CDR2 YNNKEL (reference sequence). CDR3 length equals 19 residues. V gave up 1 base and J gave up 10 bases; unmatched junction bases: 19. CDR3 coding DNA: TGTGCCAGCAGCCAAGGATGGAGTAGCGGGAGTTCGAGCATGGAGGAGCTGTTTTTT. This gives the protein CASSQGWSSGSSSMEELFF.

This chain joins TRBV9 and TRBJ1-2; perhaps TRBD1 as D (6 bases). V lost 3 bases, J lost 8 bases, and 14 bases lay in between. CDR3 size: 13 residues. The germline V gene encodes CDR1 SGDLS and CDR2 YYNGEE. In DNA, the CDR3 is TGTGCCAGCAGCGGGGTCCAGGGGTTCGGCTACACCTTC. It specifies CASSGVQGFGYTF.

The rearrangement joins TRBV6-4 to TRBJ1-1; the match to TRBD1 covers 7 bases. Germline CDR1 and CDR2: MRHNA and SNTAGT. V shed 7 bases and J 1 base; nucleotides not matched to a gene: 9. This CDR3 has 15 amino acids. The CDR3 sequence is CASTHQQGTNTEAFF. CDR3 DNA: TGTGCCAGCACCCATCAACAGGGGACGAACACTGAAGCTTTCTTT.

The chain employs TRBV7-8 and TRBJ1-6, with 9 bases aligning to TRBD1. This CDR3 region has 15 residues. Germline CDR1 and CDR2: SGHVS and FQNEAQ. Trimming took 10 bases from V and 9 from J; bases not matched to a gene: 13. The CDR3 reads CAISATGGSRSPLHF. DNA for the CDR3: TGTGCCATCTCCGCCACAGGGGGCTCGCGTTCACCCCTCCACTTT.

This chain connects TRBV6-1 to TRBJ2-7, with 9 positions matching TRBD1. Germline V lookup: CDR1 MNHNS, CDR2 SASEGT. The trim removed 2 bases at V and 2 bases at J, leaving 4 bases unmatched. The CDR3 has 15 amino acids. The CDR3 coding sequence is TGTGCCAGCAGTGAATGGGGGACAGGGACCTACGAGCAGTACTTC. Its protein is CASSEWGTGTYEQYF.

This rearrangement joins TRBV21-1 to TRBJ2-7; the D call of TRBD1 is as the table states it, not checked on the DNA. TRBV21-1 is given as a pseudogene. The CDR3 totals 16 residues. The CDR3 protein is CASSTRGPGEFYEQYF. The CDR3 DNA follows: TGTGCCAGCAGCACAAGGGGCCCAGGGGAGTTCTACGAGCAGTACTTC.

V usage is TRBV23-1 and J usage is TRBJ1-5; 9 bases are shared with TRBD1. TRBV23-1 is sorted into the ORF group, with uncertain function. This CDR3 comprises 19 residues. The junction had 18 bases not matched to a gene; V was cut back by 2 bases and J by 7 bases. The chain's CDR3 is CASSQKKHIGTGRNQPQHF. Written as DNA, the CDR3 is TGCGCCAGCAGTCAAAAAAAGCATATTGGGACAGGGAGGAACCAGCCCCAGCATTTT.

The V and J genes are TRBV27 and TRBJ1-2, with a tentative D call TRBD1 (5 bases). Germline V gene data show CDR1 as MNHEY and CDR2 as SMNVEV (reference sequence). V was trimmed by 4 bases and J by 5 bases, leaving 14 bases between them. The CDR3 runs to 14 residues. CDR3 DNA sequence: TGTGCCAGCAGTTCTGGCAGGGAAGGGTATGGCTACACCTTC. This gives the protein CASSSGREGYGYTF.

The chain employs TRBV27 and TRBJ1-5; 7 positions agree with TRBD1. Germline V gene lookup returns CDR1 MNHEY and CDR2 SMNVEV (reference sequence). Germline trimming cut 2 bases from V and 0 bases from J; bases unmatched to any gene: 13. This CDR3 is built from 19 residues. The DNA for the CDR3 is TGTGCCAGCAGTTTAAGGAGCAGGGGGGAGCTTTATAGCAATCAGCCCCAGCATTTT. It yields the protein CASSLRSRGELYSNQPQHF.

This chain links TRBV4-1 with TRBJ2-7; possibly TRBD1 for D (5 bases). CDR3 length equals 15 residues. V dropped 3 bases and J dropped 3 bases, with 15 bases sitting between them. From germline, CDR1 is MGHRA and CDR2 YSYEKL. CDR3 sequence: CASSQTDKGDYEQYF. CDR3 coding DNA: TGCGCCAGCAGCCAGACGGACAAGGGCGACTACGAGCAGTACTTC.

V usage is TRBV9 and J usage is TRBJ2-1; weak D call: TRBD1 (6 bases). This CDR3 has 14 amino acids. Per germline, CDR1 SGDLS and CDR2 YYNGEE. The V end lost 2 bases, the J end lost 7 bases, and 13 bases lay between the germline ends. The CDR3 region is CASSVGGIQNEQFF. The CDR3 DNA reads TGTGCCAGCAGCGTTGGGGGCATCCAGAATGAGCAGTTCTTC.

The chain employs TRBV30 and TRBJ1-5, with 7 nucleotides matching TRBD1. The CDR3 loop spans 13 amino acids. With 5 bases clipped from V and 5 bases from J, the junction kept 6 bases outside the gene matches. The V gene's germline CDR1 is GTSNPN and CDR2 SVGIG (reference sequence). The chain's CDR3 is CAWAGGLYQPQHF. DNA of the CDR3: TGTGCCTGGGCAGGGGGTCTATATCAGCCCCAGCATTTT.

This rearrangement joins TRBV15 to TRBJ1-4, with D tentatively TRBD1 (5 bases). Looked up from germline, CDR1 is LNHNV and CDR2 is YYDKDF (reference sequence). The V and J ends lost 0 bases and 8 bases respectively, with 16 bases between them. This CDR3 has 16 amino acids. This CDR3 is CATSREGGRVGEKLFF. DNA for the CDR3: TGTGCCACCAGCAGAGAGGGAGGCAGGGTCGGCGAAAAACTGTTTTTT.

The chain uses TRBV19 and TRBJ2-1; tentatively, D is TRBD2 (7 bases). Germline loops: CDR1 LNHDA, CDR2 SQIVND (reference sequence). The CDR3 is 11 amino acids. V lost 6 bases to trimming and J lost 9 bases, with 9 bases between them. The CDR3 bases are TGTGCCAGTAGGGGAGGGGGTGAGCAGTTCTTC. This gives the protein CASRGGGEQFF.

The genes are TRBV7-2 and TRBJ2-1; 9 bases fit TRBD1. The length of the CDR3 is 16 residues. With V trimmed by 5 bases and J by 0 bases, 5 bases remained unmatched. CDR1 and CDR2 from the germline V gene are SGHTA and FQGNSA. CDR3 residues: CASSPWTGVSYNEQFF. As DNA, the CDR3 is TGTGCCAGCAGCCCATGGACAGGGGTCTCCTACAATGAGCAGTTCTTC.

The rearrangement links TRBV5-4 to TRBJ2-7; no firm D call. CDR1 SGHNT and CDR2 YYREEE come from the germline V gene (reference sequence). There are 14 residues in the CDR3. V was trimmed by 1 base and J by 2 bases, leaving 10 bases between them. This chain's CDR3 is CASSLYSGTYEQYF. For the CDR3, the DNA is TGTGCCAGCAGCTTGTACTCAGGTACCTACGAGCAGTACTTC.

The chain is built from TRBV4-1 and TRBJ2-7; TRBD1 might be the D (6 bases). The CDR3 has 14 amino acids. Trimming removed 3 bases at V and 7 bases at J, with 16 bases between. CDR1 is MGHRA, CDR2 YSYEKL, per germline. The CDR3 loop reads CASSHKAHREEQYF. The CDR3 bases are TGCGCCAGCAGCCACAAGGCACACAGGGAAGAGCAGTACTTC.